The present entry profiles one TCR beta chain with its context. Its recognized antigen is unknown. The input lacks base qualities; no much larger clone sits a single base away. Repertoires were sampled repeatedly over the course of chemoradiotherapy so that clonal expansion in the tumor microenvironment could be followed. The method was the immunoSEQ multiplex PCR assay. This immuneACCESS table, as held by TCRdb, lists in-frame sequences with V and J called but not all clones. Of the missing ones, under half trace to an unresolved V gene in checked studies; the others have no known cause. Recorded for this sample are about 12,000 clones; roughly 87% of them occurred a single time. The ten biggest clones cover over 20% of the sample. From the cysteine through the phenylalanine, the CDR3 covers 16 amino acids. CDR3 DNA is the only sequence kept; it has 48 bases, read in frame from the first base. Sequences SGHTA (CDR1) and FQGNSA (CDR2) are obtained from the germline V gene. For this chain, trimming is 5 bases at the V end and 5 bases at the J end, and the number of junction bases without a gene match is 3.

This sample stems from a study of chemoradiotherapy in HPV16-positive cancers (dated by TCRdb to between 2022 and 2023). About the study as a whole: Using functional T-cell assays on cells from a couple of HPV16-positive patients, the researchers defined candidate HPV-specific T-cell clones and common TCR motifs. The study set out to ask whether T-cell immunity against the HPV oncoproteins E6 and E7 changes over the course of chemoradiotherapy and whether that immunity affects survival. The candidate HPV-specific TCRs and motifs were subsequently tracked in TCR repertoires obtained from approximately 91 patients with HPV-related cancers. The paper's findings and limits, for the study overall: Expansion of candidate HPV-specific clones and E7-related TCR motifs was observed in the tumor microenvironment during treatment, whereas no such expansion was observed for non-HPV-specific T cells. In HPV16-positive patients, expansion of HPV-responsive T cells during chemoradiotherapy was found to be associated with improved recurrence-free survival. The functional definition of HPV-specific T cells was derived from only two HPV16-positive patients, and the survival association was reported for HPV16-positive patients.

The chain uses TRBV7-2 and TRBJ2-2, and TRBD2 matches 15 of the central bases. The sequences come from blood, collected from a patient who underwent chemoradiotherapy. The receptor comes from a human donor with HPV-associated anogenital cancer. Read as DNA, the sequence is TGTGCCAGCAGCGGGACTAGCGGGAGGCAAACCGGGGAGCTGTTTTTT. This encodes CASSGTSGRQTGELFF.